Given below is one T cell receptor (beta chain) in context. The assay was immunoSEQ multiplex PCR, and TCRdb's table has in-frame clones only and misses some. The sample shows 15,000 to 20,000 clones, just under 90% of them seen only once. These data originate in a study of technical replicates of blood from several donors. The CDR3 has 13 amino acids. Germline trimming cut 1 base from V and 3 bases from J; bases unmatched to any gene: 0. CDR1 and CDR2 from the germline V gene are SQVTM and ANQGSEA. Sequenced input: PBMCs. This chain uses TRBV29-1 with TRBJ2-1; 7 nucleotides agree with TRBD2. The TCR originated in a human donor in good health. The DNA for the CDR3 is TGCAGCGTTGAAGGGACTAGCTACAATGAGCAGTTCTTC. Its translation is CSVEGTSYNEQFF.